This TCR beta chain originates from a study of cytotoxic CD8 clonotypes in ibrutinib-treated CLL. Turning to the study itself: Response samples were taken after a median roughly twelve months of treatment, range 6 to 36. Sequenced samples delivered averages of 270,000 or so productive templates and about 90,000 productive rearrangements. Study-wide results and caveats: Clonality correlated strongly with circulating CD8+ T cells and exceeded age-matched healthy donors at baseline.

In germline, CDR1 is SGHNT, CDR2 YYREEE (reference sequence). Trimming took 0 bases from V and 4 from J; bases not matched to a gene: 10. The CDR3 is 17 amino acids. Here immunoSEQ multiplex PCR was the method, and the copy in TCRdb shows in-frame clones only, minus some. The sample yields roughly 250,000 clones, 70% seen once. To note about this clone: Its target is unknown.

The chain links TRBV5-4 to TRBJ2-3; TRBD2 matches 8 bases. The clonotype originates from a human donor with chronic lymphocytic leukemia. Material: PBMCs, obtained after 24 months of ibrutinib treatment. The CDR3 region is CASSLGFSGKESDTQYF. In DNA form, the CDR3 reads TGTGCCAGCAGCTTGGGCTTTAGCGGGAAGGAGTCAGATACGCAGTATTTT.